The clone carrying this TCR beta chain has only a few counts. The antigen remains unidentified. Amplification of TCR beta used genomic DNA extracted from peripheral blood. A mixed TRB-A/B primer pool amplified rearranged TRB by multiplex touch-down PCR. TCRdb redid the calling of the multiplex PCR reads with MiXCR, one entry per CDR3 protein. The sample has around 20,000 distinct CDR3 sequences, roughly 37% seen once. The record originates from a study of T cell repertoires in aging, cancer and after chemotherapy. Study-level background: Donor ages fell into six groups from 30 or younger up to 70 or older.

Study-wide points: The repertoire data cannot show anything about immunological memory following chemotherapy. Compared with age-matched healthy donors, untreated hematological or solid cancer patients showed higher blood TCR clonality. Across the chemotherapy interval, each cancer cohort showed higher median generation probability, suggesting thymic rebound.

The clonotype comes from a human donor with a solid tumor. Material: blood.

Here the CDR3 reads CASSFDRSGNTIYF. The CDR3 bases are TGTGCCAGTAGTTTCGACCGCTCTGGAAACACCATATATTTT. The chain links TRBV19 to TRBJ1-3; D not certain. Between the trimmed V and J ends, which lost 5 bases and 0 bases, there was a span of 8 bases. The germline CDR1 and CDR2 sequences are LNHDA and SQIVND (reference sequence). This CDR3 spans 14 amino acids.